The 20 T cell receptor beta chains presented below share a single source sample, sequenced in a study of siplizumab effects on memory and regulatory T cells (dated by TCRdb to 2018 to 2020). Libraries came from the immunoSEQ multiplex PCR assay. In its TCRdb copy, this immuneACCESS table keeps in-frame sequences only and misses some clones. Where compared with another copy, unresolved V genes explain less than half of these, and the others have no known cause. In this sample the table shows some 97,000 clones, less than 95% of which occur a single time. About 1.2% of the sample is held by the ten biggest clonotypes. Input material: non-Treg CD4+ T cells sorted from blood. The cell subset or site label on this specimen signifies: FACS-sorted unstimulated CD4+ non-regulatory T cells. These TCRs come from a human donor in good health.

V gene TRBV5-1 combines with J gene TRBJ2-7; 11 nucleotides agree with TRBD2. CDR1 is SGHRS, CDR2 YFSETQ, per germline. The CDR3 has 15 residues. The trim removed 4 bases at V and 3 bases at J, leaving 6 bases unmatched. CDR3 sequence reads: CASSVSGTSGYEQYF. Written as DNA, the CDR3 is TGCGCCAGCAGCGTCTCCGGGACTAGCGGCTACGAGCAGTACTTC. The variable domain in full, with the rest retrieved from reference TRBV5-1 and TRBJ2-7, is KAGVTQTPRYLIKTRGQQVTLSCSPISGHRSVSWYQQTPGQGLQFLFEYFSETQRNKGNFPGRFSGRQFSNSRSEMNVSTLELGDSALYLCASSVSGTSGYEQYFGPGTRLTVT.

The rearrangement links TRBV7-2 to TRBJ2-1; no definite D call. The CDR3 has 12 amino acids. Trimming took off 3 bases at V and 5 bases at J, with 5 bases between the two ends. The germline gives CDR1 SGHTA, CDR2 FQGNSA. CDR3 residues: CASSLGHNEQFF. The DNA of the CDR3 is TGTGCCAGCAGCTTGGGCCACAATGAGCAGTTCTTC.

The chain employs TRBV19 and TRBJ1-2; no definite D call. Germline lookup yields CDR1 LNHDA and CDR2 SQIVND (reference sequence). This CDR3 is 11 amino acids long. Trimming stripped 5 bases from V and 3 bases from J, with 4 bases between. CDR3 in amino acids: CASSFYYGYTF. As DNA, the CDR3 is TGTGCCAGTAGTTTCTACTATGGCTACACCTTC.

V and J are TRBV9 and TRBJ1-3, with a weak D call TRBD1 (6 bases). CDR1 and CDR2 from the germline V gene are SGDLS and YYNGEE. CDR3 size: 16 residues. The germline V and J ends were trimmed by 4 bases and 0 bases, with 14 bases remaining between them. The CDR3 protein is CASSPRQELSGNTIYF. DNA for the CDR3: TGTGCCAGCAGCCCCCGACAGGAACTCTCTGGAAACACCATATATTTT.

The rearrangement uses TRBV5-1 and TRBJ1-2; TRBD1 matches at 9 bases. The CDR3 contains 15 residues. From germline, CDR1 is SGHRS and CDR2 YFSETQ. V trimming: 3 bases; J trimming: 6 bases; junction bases outside the gene matches: 9. The CDR3 sequence: CASSSDGTGFDGYTF. In DNA, the CDR3 is TGCGCCAGCAGCTCGGACGGGACAGGGTTTGATGGCTACACCTTC. The variable domain in full, with the rest retrieved from reference TRBV5-1 and TRBJ1-2, is KAGVTQTPRYLIKTRGQQVTLSCSPISGHRSVSWYQQTPGQGLQFLFEYFSETQRNKGNFPGRFSGRQFSNSRSEMNVSTLELGDSALYLCASSSDGTGFDGYTFGSGTRLTVV.

V is TRBV27 and J is TRBJ2-7; a possible D gene is TRBD2 (6 bases). Trimming removed 0 bases from V and 2 bases from J, with 17 bases in between. The V gene's germline CDR1 is MNHEY and CDR2 SMNVEV (reference sequence). The CDR3 is 17 residues long. For the CDR3, the DNA is TGTGCCAGCAGTTTATCCCAAGGTTTGACTAGGACCTACGAGCAGTACTTC. Protein product: CASSLSQGLTRTYEQYF.

The chain combines TRBV19 with TRBJ2-7; 9 bases match TRBD1. The J segment lost 5 bases and the V segment lost 4 bases, leaving 9 bases of the junction unmatched. The CDR3 consists of 15 residues. Germline V gene data show CDR1 as LNHDA and CDR2 as SQIVND (reference sequence). In DNA form, the CDR3 reads TGTGCCAGTAGTAAACGGGACAGGGCCGTTGACGAGCAGTACTTC. Translation: CASSKRDRAVDEQYF.

The chain recombines TRBV7-9 with TRBJ2-5; D ambiguous. The CDR3 sequence is 13 residues long. Germline V gene data show CDR1 as SEHNR and CDR2 as FQNEAQ (reference sequence). V lost 2 bases, J lost 2 bases, and 6 bases lay in between. CDR3: CASSLNKQETQYF. The CDR3 region has the DNA TGTGCCAGCAGCTTAAACAAGCAAGAGACCCAGTACTTC.

This clone was observed a single time. The chain links TRBV2 to TRBJ2-4; D is ambiguous. V lost 3 bases and J 0 bases, leaving 6 bases between the germline ends. Germline V gives CDR1 SNHLY, CDR2 FYNNEI. This CDR3 is built from 14 residues. The CDR3 sequence: CASSDELAKNIQYF. The DNA of the CDR3 is TGTGCCAGCAGTGACGAACTAGCCAAAAACATTCAGTACTTC. Variable domain in full (rest from reference TRBV2 and TRBJ2-4): EPEVTQTPSHQVTQMGQEVILRCVPISNHLYFYWYRQILGQKVEFLVSFYNNEISEKSEIFDDQFSVERPDGSNFTLKIRSTKLEDSAMYFCASSDELAKNIQYFGAGTRLSVL.

J is TRBJ2-4 and V is TRBV6-5, with D hard to call. This CDR3 has 13 amino acids. Germline CDR1 and CDR2: MNHEY and SVGAGI. Deletions cut 5 bases from V and 0 bases from J, with 5 bases between. The CDR3 DNA follows: TGTGCCAGCAGTCCCTTAGCCAAAAACATTCAGTACTTC. This encodes CASSPLAKNIQYF.

The chain has TRBV19 and TRBJ1-2; D gene uncertain. The CDR3 length is 14 residues. Germline V gene sequence: CDR1 LNHDA, CDR2 SQIVND (reference sequence). Trimming pared 6 bases from V and 0 bases from J, leaving 11 bases between. The CDR3 DNA is TGTGCCAGTAGGGACCGGGTTTCTAACTATGGCTACACCTTC. This encodes CASRDRVSNYGYTF.

The chain links TRBV4-1 to TRBJ1-4; no clear D. Germline loops: CDR1 MGHRA, CDR2 YSYEKL. The CDR3 runs 13 residues. Trimming pared 4 bases from V and 7 bases from J, leaving 10 bases between. CDR3 loop: CASSPPTSEKLFF. The CDR3 DNA sequence: TGCGCCAGCAGCCCCCCGACTTCTGAAAAACTGTTTTTT.

CDR3 residues: CASSSQLTMNTEAFF. The CDR3 DNA reads as TGTGCCAGCAGTTCCCAATTGACCATGAACACTGAAGCTTTCTTT. The V call is TRBV28, the J call TRBJ1-1; D remains unclear. Germline V gene lookup returns CDR1 MDHEN and CDR2 SYDVKM. Trimming shortened V by 4 bases and J by 0 bases, and 12 bases separated the two germline ends. There are 15 residues in the CDR3.

The gene calls are TRBV19 and TRBJ2-2; possibly TRBD2 for D (6 bases). CDR1 and CDR2 from the germline V gene are LNHDA and SQIVND (reference sequence). This CDR3 contains 14 residues. The V end lost 11 bases, the J end lost 2 bases, and 15 bases lay between the germline ends. The CDR3 reads CAVDGGLNTGELFF. The DNA of the CDR3 is TGTGCCGTCGACGGGGGATTAAACACCGGGGAGCTGTTTTTT.

For the CDR3, the DNA is TGTGCCAGCAGCTTAGAAACCCCAGGGTCGGACACCTTC. As protein: CASSLETPGSDTF. The chain is built from TRBV7-9 and TRBJ1-2, with D possibly being TRBD1 (5 bases). Germline V gene sequence: CDR1 SEHNR, CDR2 FQNEAQ (reference sequence). CDR3 length: 13 amino acids. Trimming pared 1 base from V and 12 bases from J, leaving 15 bases between.

CDR3 in amino acids: CASSPVGANYGYTF. CDR3 coding DNA: TGTGCCAGCAGCCCTGTTGGCGCTAACTATGGCTACACCTTC. J is TRBJ1-2 and V is TRBV5-4; D is undetermined. The germline CDR1 and CDR2 sequences are SGHNT and YYREEE (reference sequence). The CDR3 has 14 amino acids. The V and J ends lost 4 bases and 0 bases respectively, with 10 bases between them.

The table lists this clone with a count of one. The rearrangement links TRBV7-9 to TRBJ2-5; D tentatively reads TRBD1 or TRBD2 (5 bases each). Germline loops: CDR1 SEHNR, CDR2 FQNEAQ (reference sequence). The V and J ends lost 5 bases and 1 base respectively, with 20 bases between them. The CDR3 contains 17 residues. CDR3 bases: TGTGCCAGCAGCACCGCTCAGGGATGGGGGTCCCAAGAGACCCAGTACTTC. Translating it yields CASSTAQGWGSQETQYF. The full variable domain, its missing parts supplied by reference TRBV7-9 and TRBJ2-5, is DTGVSQNPRHKITKRGQNVTFRCDPISEHNRLYWYRQTLGQGPEFLTYFQNEAQLEKSRLLSDRFSAERPKGSFSTLEIQRTEQGDSAMYLCASSTAQGWGSQETQYFGPGTRLLVL.

This chain joins TRBV7-9 and TRBJ2-5, with 8 nucleotides matching TRBD1. V dropped 5 bases and J dropped 5; count of bases not matched to a gene: 4. This CDR3 has 13 residues. The V gene's germline CDR1 is SEHNR and CDR2 FQNEAQ (reference sequence). The CDR3 is CASSNRGKETQYF. CDR3 nucleotide sequence: TGTGCCAGCAGCAACAGGGGGAAGGAGACCCAGTACTTC.

This chain uses TRBV7-9 with TRBJ2-1, with D perhaps TRBD2 (7 bases). Trimming removed 3 bases from V and 2 bases from J, with 14 bases in between. Germline CDR1 and CDR2: SEHNR and FQNEAQ (reference sequence). There are 16 residues in the CDR3. CDR3 sequence: CASSFRGDYTYNEQFF. The CDR3 DNA follows: TGTGCCAGCAGCTTTAGGGGGGACTATACCTACAATGAGCAGTTCTTC.

The rearrangement uses TRBV29-1 and TRBJ2-7; no clear D. The CDR3 consists of 11 residues. Germline assignment: CDR1 SQVTM and CDR2 ANQGSEA. V lost 6 bases and J 5 bases, leaving 11 bases between the germline ends. CDR3 residues: CSVRSRHEQYF. CDR3 nucleotides: TGCAGCGTCAGGTCCAGGCACGAGCAGTACTTC.